This T cell receptor (beta chain) was captured by sequencing in a study of blood T cells in healthy people across ages. Study-level findings and limits: Versus aged donors, long-lived donors had higher diversity and more naive CD4+ cells.

A few counts support this clonotype. What it binds is unknown. A second PCR of roughly 7 to 11 cycles used a sample-barcoded 5' primer and a J-beta primer mix. TCRdb itself ran the 5' RACE reads through MiXCR, one entry per CDR3 protein. The table has 700,000 or so distinct CDR3 sequences, roughly 41% seen once. V was pared by 0 bases and J by 6 bases, with 9 bases between. Germline-derived CDR1 and CDR2 are SGHTA and FQGNSA. The CDR3 is made up of 15 amino acids. The genes are TRBV7-2 and TRBJ1-6; D remains unclear. The specimen was blood. The receptor comes from an elderly man in good health. The DNA of the CDR3 is TGTGCCAGCAGCTTAGCAGGAGGGTTTAATTCACCCCTCCACTTT. Protein product: CASSLAGGFNSPLHF.